This T cell receptor beta chain was captured in a study of shared clonotypes between healthy human individuals (dated by TCRdb to the early 2020s). Background for the entire study: A couple of women and three men aged 18 to 49 years were included in the cohort. For each donor, CD4 naive and CD4 memory were each run on three plates, CD8 naive on two plates, and CD8 memory on one plate. To estimate repertoire size and how much clonotypes are shared between individuals, the study performed deep sequencing of blood TCR repertoires from about 5 healthy adults. Libraries were prepared and TCR repertoires were sequenced by different laboratories using diverse techniques, in order to increase sequencing depth and limit assay-specific biases. Between about 0.9 and 8.9 billion PBMCs per donor were obtained by leukapheresis.

Donors were healthy HIV-negative adults with no recently reported acute infections or vaccinations. Every donor was a Caucasian adult residing in Nashville, Tennessee, USA. Magnetic negative selection was used to enrich CD4+ T cells, after which naive cells were positively selected on CD45RA and the negative fraction became the memory subset. Blood was obtained by leukapheresis, after which PBMCs were separated by Ficoll-Histopaque density gradient centrifugation and cryopreserved in liquid nitrogen vapor phase. Analytical flow cytometry was used to check the purity and quantity of each magnetically sorted T cell population. Genomic DNA was isolated from each sorted fraction and quantified by UV absorbance on a Nanodrop 2000c. Using the deep immunoSEQ assay, TCR CDR3 regions were amplified from genomic DNA by multiplex PCR. Genomic DNA extracted from each cell subset was distributed evenly over all wells of several immunoSEQ 96-well plates, and each plate served as one replicate. Each replicate PCR for sorted subsets received around 210 ng genomic DNA, equal to roughly 33,000 T cell genomes. The purified libraries were quantified using a Qubit 3.0 fluorometer, sized with a Bioanalyzer 2100, and then quantified again using the KAPA Library Quantification kit. Each immunoSEQ 96-well plate was sequenced on its own single-read 150-cycle Illumina NextSeq 550 flow cell. On the study's bioinformatics: The immunoSEQ output contained only junctional sequences without quality scores, so filtering could not match that applied to full-length reads. To assign V/J genes and CDR3, sequences were annotated using PyIR, a Python wrapper for IgBLAST v1.9, with IMGT germline references. Reads were removed for weak V/J assignments (E-value above 1e-6), missing CDR3, stop codons, out-of-frame junctions, or ambiguous translated residues. V3J clonotypes were defined as sequences sharing an identical inferred V gene, J gene, and CDR3 amino acid sequence. Percentage overlap between repertoires was computed as shared unique clonotypes divided by the size of the smaller repertoire. Richness of each repertoire was evaluated using RTK rarefaction, the Chao1 estimator, and Recon v2.1 estimates of unobserved clonotypes. For all TCRbeta clonotypes obtained by the gDNA method from several donors, generation probabilities were computed with OLGA. What TCRdb holds here is the immuneACCESS table cut down to in-frame rearrangements. Part of the clones is not present; checked against another copy, under half of the missing clones reflect an unresolved V gene, and the others are unexplained. Clone size and the V and J calls come from that table; the DNA yielded D and trimming. The sample profile shows approximately 2.5 million clones; about 92% of them were found once. The top ten clonotypes cover roughly 0.14% of the sample.

Of note for this clone: What this receptor recognizes is not known. No much larger clonotype is one base removed from it; base qualities were not supplied.

General findings and caveats noted by the study authors: Higher generation probabilities were observed for clonotypes shared by all four sorted-subset donors than for non-shared clonotypes. Roughly 5% of naive CD4, more than 3% of naive CD8, about 2.4% of memory CD4, and around 0.4% of memory CD8 clonotypes were shared across several donors. Rarefaction of sorted-subset datasets indicated incomplete sequencing despite the large sequencing depth. Based on pairwise subsampling, the degree of clonotype sharing among donors was expected to be affected by sequencing depth. Estimated clonotype richness was generally larger for naive than for memory subsets. Because the study included only a small number of donors, the genetic and exposure-history diversity represented was limited. Sampling was restricted to blood, and TCR repertoires in tissues likely differ from the TCR repertoires found in blood.

From its cysteine to its phenylalanine, the CDR3 spans 15 amino acids. Solely the CDR3 DNA is kept, with 45 bases framed from the first base. CDR1 is given as LNHDA and CDR2 as SQIVND, both from the germline V gene (reference sequence). The V and J ends are trimmed by 6 bases and 0 bases, leaving 13 bases between them. This receptor was identified in a man in his late teens or twenties in good health. Rearrangement joined TRBV19 to TRBJ2-3; the D region is possibly TRBD1 or TRBD2, each matching across 5 bases. What was sequenced was naive CD4+ T cells sorted from blood. This specimen's cell subset or site label, interpreted: CD45RA+ positively selected. The CDR3 has the sequence CASSTWGSSTDTQYF. The nucleotide sequence reads as follows: TGTGCCAGTAGCACGTGGGGGTCTAGCACAGATACGCAGTATTTT.